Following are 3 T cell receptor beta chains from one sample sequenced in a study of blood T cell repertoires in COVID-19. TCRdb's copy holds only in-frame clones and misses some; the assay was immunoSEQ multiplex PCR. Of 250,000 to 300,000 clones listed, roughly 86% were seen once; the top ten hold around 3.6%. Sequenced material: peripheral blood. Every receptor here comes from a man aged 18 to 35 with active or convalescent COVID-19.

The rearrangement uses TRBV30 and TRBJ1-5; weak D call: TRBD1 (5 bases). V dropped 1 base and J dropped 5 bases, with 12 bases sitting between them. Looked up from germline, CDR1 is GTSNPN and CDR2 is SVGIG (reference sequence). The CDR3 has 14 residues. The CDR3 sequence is CAWSGGGFHQPQHF. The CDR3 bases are TGTGCCTGGAGTGGGGGGGGGTTCCATCAGCCCCAGCATTTT.

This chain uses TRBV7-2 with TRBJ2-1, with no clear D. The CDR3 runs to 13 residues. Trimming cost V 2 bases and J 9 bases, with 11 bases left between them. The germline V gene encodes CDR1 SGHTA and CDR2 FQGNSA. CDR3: CASSLSPNSEQFF. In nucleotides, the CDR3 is TGTGCCAGCAGCTTAAGTCCTAACAGTGAGCAGTTCTTC.

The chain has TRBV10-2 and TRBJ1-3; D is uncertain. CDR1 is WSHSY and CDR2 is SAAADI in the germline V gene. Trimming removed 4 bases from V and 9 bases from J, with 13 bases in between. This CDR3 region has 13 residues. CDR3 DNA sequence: TGCGCCAGCAGTGTCCGGATGGAGGGCACCATATATTTT. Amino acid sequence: CASSVRMEGTIYF.